This record covers a single T cell receptor beta chain. What it recognizes is unknown. As for the donors, each was a healthy bone marrow donor. Unrecorded immune exposures were likely, despite nominal health at sampling. CDR3 length: 13 residues. V shed 1 base and J shed 6 bases, with 6 bases lying between them. Germline V gives CDR1 LGHNA, CDR2 YNFKEQ. This sample is drawn from a study of cytomegalovirus exposure and HLA in healthy donors. The wider study: Ancestry clustering placed around 81% of under 450 genotyped donors in the Caucasian-associated cluster. Study-wide results and caveats: Among TCR beta chains, those listed as cytomegalovirus-associated numbered approximately 150.

Primers: 60 Vbeta forward and 13 Jbeta reverse. Assay used: immunoSEQ multiplex PCR; TCRdb lists only in-frame clones, some missing. The data hold around 190,000 clones, with approximately 86% observed a single time. The clonotype comes from a woman aged 25 to 45 in good health and CMV-seronegative. The chain has TRBV4-2 and TRBJ2-2; a weak D match, TRBD1 (6 bases). Sequenced: PBMCs. The CDR3 DNA is TGTGCCAGCAGCCAAGGGACAGCCGGGGAGCTGTTTTTT. Translating it yields CASSQGTAGELFF.